Given below is one T cell receptor beta chain in context. The data derive from a study of shared clonotypes between healthy human individuals. Genomic DNA belonging to each subset was distributed in equal measure over several immunoSEQ plates. TCRdb's table, derived via immunoSEQ multiplex PCR, lists solely in-frame clones and lacks some. The data show approximately 240,000 clones, 65% seen once. Germline CDR1 and CDR2: SQVTM and ANQGSEA. V lost 6 bases and J lost 1, with 12 bases in between. CDR3 length: 14 residues. Naive CD4+ cells were CD45RA-selected; the remaining cells were memory. The chain combines TRBV29-1 with TRBJ2-2, with D perhaps given as TRBD1 or TRBD2 (5 bases each). Source material: memory CD4+ T cells sorted from blood. Sample subset: CD45RA-negative fraction. This TCR derives from a man aged 25-45 years in good health. The CDR3 DNA is TGCAGCGTGCATGGGGGTGGGAACACCGGGGAGCTGTTTTTT. Its protein product is CSVHGGGNTGELFF.